The entry below describes one TCR beta chain. Its binding antigen is unknown. No much larger clone is present one base from it, and per-base qualities are unavailable. This sample is part of a study of shared T cell receptors in the human thymus (dated by TCRdb to the early 2020s). The study in broad terms: The study examined how self-reactive, shared T-cell receptor alpha chains are generated in the human thymus.

CDR1 SGHDN and CDR2 FVKESK were looked up in the germline V gene. The CDR3 numbers 19 residues from cysteine through phenylalanine. Left in the record is the CDR3 DNA by itself, 57 bases read in frame from the first base. Trimming takes 2 bases from V and 0 bases from J, and the germline ends sit 17 bases apart. Receptors were amplified or captured by the immunoSEQ multiplex PCR assay. Drawn from immuneACCESS, this table holds only the in-frame rearrangements with V and J called that TCRdb kept. Clones are partly lost; checked studies trace under half to an unresolved V gene and leave the rest unexplained. This sample gives 500,000 to 850,000 clones in total; about 87% of them show up just once. The ten largest clones add up to 0.0094% of the sample. This sample was also put to use in a study of human thymus T cells. Per the second study: The donors were immunologically healthy infants in Finland who had open corrective cardiac surgery for congenital heart defects. The thymus tissue came from surgical resects taken out during corrective cardiac surgery. Biased V and J gene segment usage appeared to be present in both thymic and peripheral blood repertoires. Highly overlapping thymic TCR repertoires among unrelated individuals were reported in the related research. The study characterized TCR alpha and beta repertoires from under 10 infant thymus samples and four related peripheral blood samples. Donor ages ranged from 7 to 244 days, and the cohort comprised six or seven male and two female infants. Thymocytes were released mechanically from tissue and stored at -70 °C as pellets of 10-30 million cells. A QIAsymphony instrument was used to extract genomic DNA from the frozen cell pellets. TCRB and TCRAD loci were amplified from a standardized quantity of quality-controlled genomic DNA using the immunoSEQ multiplex PCR assay. The amplicons covered the V(D)J region and were long enough to include the CDR3 and to identify the V and J genes. Amplicon sequencing was performed on an Illumina platform through the commercial immunoSEQ service. Primer bias and sequencing errors were corrected using previously described methods, and TCRAD and TCRB definitions followed the IMGT database. The repertoires were analysed using immunoSEQ Analyzer 3.0 and VDJTools for basic statistics, V/J segment usage, diversity estimates, rarefaction and pairwise overlap. To estimate diversity, the Chao1, ChaoE, Efron-Thisted, Shannon and inverse Simpson indices were applied, and diversity was also estimated on datasets down-sampled to the smallest sample. Repertoire overlap was determined by strict matching of CDR3 nucleotide sequence, V gene and J gene, and Jaccard-based multidimensional scaling clustering was applied. On average, thymus samples yielded some 810,000 unique TCRB clonotypes, whereas blood samples yielded some 85,000.

This TCR was recovered from a boy less than two years old with a congenital heart defect. Donor details come from another sample of the same person, matched by shared clones. Here the chain combines TRBV14 and TRBJ1-6; a tentative D call is TRBD1 (6 bases match). Sequenced material: thymocytes. DNA sequence: TGTGCCAGCAGCCAAAAGCAAGGACAGCGTAACTCCTATAATTCACCCCTCCACTTT. Translated, this is CASSQKQGQRNSYNSPLHF.